The 21 T cell receptor beta chains in this list originate from one sample, sequenced in a study of shared clonotypes between healthy human individuals. Produced via immunoSEQ multiplex PCR; TCRdb's table is partial and in-frame only. The profile covers about 650,000 clones, with nearly 97% appearing a single time and about 0.11% taken by the ten largest. Naive CD8 isolation took CD45RO-negative cells positively selected for CCR7 and excluded terminally differentiated effector memory CD45RA+ cells. Input material: naive CD8+ T cells sorted from blood. The receptors come from a woman under 40 in good health.

There are a few counts of this clone. CDR3 region: CASSMGGKQPQHF. CDR3 nucleotide sequence: TGTGCCAGTAGTATGGGCGGAAAACAGCCCCAGCATTTT. The J gene is TRBJ1-5, the V gene TRBV19, with D unclear. From germline, CDR1 is LNHDA and CDR2 SQIVND (reference sequence). V lost 3 bases to trimming and J lost 7 bases, with 10 bases between them. CDR3 length: 13 residues.

The CDR3 DNA follows: TGTGCCAGCACTTCCTACCGGGAGGGGGTGGGGCCAGTGGATACGCAGTATTTT. Amino acids: CASTSYREGVGPVDTQYF. V and J are TRBV27 and TRBJ2-3; TRBD2 aligns across 8 bases. The CDR3 spans 18 residues. Germline CDR1 reads MNHEY; CDR2 reads SMNVEV (reference sequence). J lost 6 bases, V lost 7 bases, and 21 bases had no gene match.

V and J are TRBV7-6 and TRBJ1-2, with no clear D. The CDR3 consists of 13 residues. Per germline, CDR1 SGHVS and CDR2 FNYEAQ. V was clipped by 1 base and J by 4 bases, with 7 bases between them. The CDR3 nucleotides are TGTGCCAGCAGCTTAGAAGGTGGCTATGGCTACACCTTC. This codes for CASSLEGGYGYTF.

The chain carries TRBV6-5 and TRBJ2-2; 8 bases match TRBD1. Unmatched junction bases numbered 7, after V lost 4 bases and J lost 6 bases. Germline V gene data show CDR1 as MNHEY and CDR2 as SVGAGI. The CDR3 has 15 residues. The CDR3 region has the DNA TGTGCCAGCAGTTCGCGACAGGGGCCGTCCGGGGAGCTGTTTTTT. Its protein product is CASSSRQGPSGELFF.

This clone has a single count. The chain links TRBV7-6 to TRBJ2-1, with 9 bases identical to TRBD2. From germline, CDR1 is SGHVS and CDR2 FNYEAQ. The CDR3 loop spans 18 amino acids. The V gene end was trimmed by 5 bases and the J gene end by 0 bases; junction bases not matched to a gene: 11. CDR3 region: CASSPHTTSGSSYNEQFF. The CDR3 DNA follows: TGTGCCAGCAGCCCCCATACGACTAGCGGAAGCTCCTACAATGAGCAGTTCTTC. Complete variable domain (other parts from reference TRBV7-6 and TRBJ2-1): GAGVSQSPRYKVTKRGQDVALRCDPISGHVSLYWYRQALGQGPEFLTYFNYEAQQDKSGLPNDRFSAERPEGSISTLTIQRTEQRDSAMYRCASSPHTTSGSSYNEQFFGPGTRLTVL.

The chain has TRBV5-5 and TRBJ2-1; 7 bases map to TRBD2. The CDR3 loop spans 12 amino acids. The germline CDR1 and CDR2 sequences are SGHKS and YYEKEE (reference sequence). The trim removed 5 bases at V and 7 bases at J, leaving 3 bases unmatched. The CDR3 bases are TGTGCCAGCAGGTACGGGGGGAATGAGCAGTTCTTC. This encodes CASRYGGNEQFF. Using reference TRBV5-5 and TRBJ2-1 for the parts outside the CDR3, the full variable domain is DAGVTQSPTHLIKTRGQQVTLRCSPISGHKSVSWYQQVLGQGPQFIFQYYEKEERGRGNFPDRFSARQFPNYSSELNVNALLLGDSALYLCASRYGGNEQFFGPGTRLTVL.

The chain recombines TRBV27 with TRBJ2-1, with 7 bases lining up with TRBD2. The trim removed 5 bases at V and 8 bases at J, leaving 9 bases unmatched. Germline assignment: CDR1 MNHEY and CDR2 SMNVEV (reference sequence). The CDR3 is 14 amino acids. The CDR3, as DNA: TGTGCCAGCAGTAAGGCGGGAGATGTATATGAGCAGTTCTTC. Translation: CASSKAGDVYEQFF.

The J gene is TRBJ2-2, the V gene TRBV7-9; no definite D call. Trimming took 5 bases from V and 0 from J, leaving 16 bases between them. Germline CDR1 reads SEHNR; CDR2 reads FQNEAQ (reference sequence). The length of the CDR3 is 17 residues. The CDR3 spells CASSPQIGFPNTGELFF. The CDR3 region has the DNA TGTGCCAGCAGCCCACAGATAGGATTTCCGAACACCGGGGAGCTGTTTTTT.

The chain couples TRBV30 to TRBJ2-1, with 7 bases identical to TRBD2. The CDR3 loop spans 15 amino acids. J lost 4 bases, V lost 0 bases, and 6 bases had no gene match. In germline, CDR1 is GTSNPN, CDR2 SVGIG (reference sequence). The CDR3 DNA reads as TGTGCCTGGAGTGTACAACTAGCGACTTACAATGAGCAGTTCTTC. This encodes CAWSVQLATYNEQFF. Drawing the rest from reference TRBV30 and TRBJ2-1, the complete variable domain is SQTIHQWPATLVQPVGSPLSLECTVEGTSNPNLYWYRQAAGRGLQLLFYSVGIGQISSEVPQNLSASRPQDRQFILSSKKLLLSDSGFYLCAWSVQLATYNEQFFGPGTRLTVL.

This clone showed up just a few times. The chain links TRBV13 to TRBJ1-2, with 7 bases aligning to TRBD1. Germline V lookup: CDR1 PRHDT, CDR2 FYEKMQ (reference sequence). V gave up 3 bases and J gave up 2 bases; unmatched junction bases: 12. This CDR3 contains 17 residues. CDR3 sequence (DNA): TGTGCCAGCAGCTTTGACAGGGTTGGCCCCGCGAACTATGGCTACACCTTC. It translates to CASSFDRVGPANYGYTF.

This clone was seen a single time. This chain uses TRBV7-8 with TRBJ1-1; D is perhaps TRBD1 (6 bases). The CDR3 is made up of 17 amino acids. Germline CDR1 is SGHVS and CDR2 is FQNEAQ. V lost 0 bases and J lost 3, with 17 bases in between. CDR3 sequence reads: CASSLASTGYMDTEAFF. The DNA for the CDR3 is TGTGCCAGCAGCTTAGCGAGTACAGGGTATATGGACACTGAAGCTTTCTTT.

The V gene is TRBV9, the J gene TRBJ1-2; 9 bases match TRBD1. Germline V gene data show CDR1 as SGDLS and CDR2 as YYNGEE. V lost 3 bases to trimming and J lost 3 bases; unmatched junction nucleotides: 6. This CDR3 is 15 amino acids long. Here the CDR3 DNA reads TGTGCCAGCAGCGGTCTACAGGGGGCGGACTATGGCTACACCTTC. It is translated as CASSGLQGADYGYTF.

The V gene is TRBV6-8, the J gene TRBJ1-1; no firm D call. The V and J ends lost 7 bases and 1 base respectively, with 4 bases between them. The CDR3 runs 11 residues. Germline V gives CDR1 MNHGY, CDR2 SAAAGT. The DNA for the CDR3 is TGTGCCAGCATGTCGAACACTGAAGCTTTCTTT. As protein: CASMSNTEAFF.

A few counts support this clone. V usage is TRBV27 and J usage is TRBJ1-4; 9 bases are shared with TRBD1. The length of the CDR3 is 14 residues. Germline V gene lookup returns CDR1 MNHEY and CDR2 SMNVEV (reference sequence). V dropped 6 bases and J dropped 5; count of bases not matched to a gene: 4. The CDR3 sequence is CASRPGQGNEKLFF. For the CDR3, the DNA is TGTGCCAGCAGGCCGGGACAGGGAAATGAAAAACTGTTTTTT. Combining the CDR3 with reference TRBV27 and TRBJ1-4 gives the whole variable domain EAQVTQNPRYLITVTGKKLTVTCSQNMNHEYMSWYRQDPGLGLRQIYYSMNVEVTDKGDVPEGYKVSRKEKRNFPLILESPSPNQTSLYFCASRPGQGNEKLFFGSGTQLSVL.

The J gene is TRBJ1-2, the V gene TRBV28; D is possibly TRBD1 (6 bases). V was cut by 1 base and J by 4 bases, with 13 bases left in between. The CDR3 covers 15 residues. Germline values: CDR1 MDHEN, CDR2 SYDVKM. CDR3 in DNA: TGTGCCAGCAGTTTATCTGGGGGGCAGACCTATGGCTACACCTTC. Translating gives CASSLSGGQTYGYTF.

The V and J genes are TRBV28 and TRBJ1-6, with no clear D. The V end lost 3 bases, the J end lost 3 bases, and 18 bases lay between the germline ends. Germline assignment: CDR1 MDHEN and CDR2 SYDVKM. The CDR3 has 18 amino acids. In DNA, the CDR3 is TGTGCCAGCAGTTTGTGGGATTCTACGGATATCTATAATTCACCCCTCCACTTT. Its protein product is CASSLWDSTDIYNSPLHF.

The chain combines TRBV5-1 with TRBJ2-7; D perhaps matches TRBD1 (6 bases). The germline gives CDR1 SGHRS, CDR2 YFSETQ. V lost 0 bases and J lost 5, with 12 bases in between. The CDR3 has 14 amino acids. The CDR3 here is CASSLGGRINEQYF. CDR3 nucleotides: TGCGCCAGCAGCTTGGGGGGGCGCATCAACGAGCAGTACTTC.

V usage is TRBV7-9 and J usage is TRBJ2-7; 8 bases fit TRBD1. The CDR3 is 16 residues long. The J segment lost 0 bases and the V segment lost 4 bases, leaving 8 bases of the junction unmatched. Germline values: CDR1 SEHNR, CDR2 FQNEAQ (reference sequence). The CDR3 DNA sequence: TGTGCCAGCAGCTCGCAGGACAGGGAGAGCTCCTACGAGCAGTACTTC. Encoded protein: CASSSQDRESSYEQYF.

This sequence joins TRBV5-1 and TRBJ1-2, with no clear D. Per germline, CDR1 SGHRS and CDR2 YFSETQ. Trimming removed 2 bases from V and 0 bases from J, with 11 bases in between. This CDR3 spans 15 amino acids. CDR3 in amino acids: CASSLEVLSNYGYTF. DNA for the CDR3: TGCGCCAGCAGCTTAGAAGTGCTTTCTAACTATGGCTACACCTTC.

The chain couples TRBV13 to TRBJ1-3, with a possible D match to TRBD1 (5 bases). Trimming stripped 8 bases from V and 4 bases from J, with 15 bases between. This CDR3 has 14 residues. Germline CDR1 and CDR2: PRHDT and FYEKMQ (reference sequence). CDR3 nucleotides: TGTGCCAGCGGAAACGGGGCGCAAGGAAACACCATATATTTT. Amino acid sequence: CASGNGAQGNTIYF.

The DNA of the CDR3 is TGTGCCAGCAGCTTTGACAGGGGGGACTATGGCTACACCTTC. It codes for CASSFDRGDYGYTF. The genes are TRBV13 and TRBJ1-2, with 9 bases fitting TRBD1. Trimming removed 3 bases from V and 3 bases from J; junction bases left unmatched: 2. Germline V gene lookup returns CDR1 PRHDT and CDR2 FYEKMQ (reference sequence). The CDR3 is 14 residues long.